The 12 T cell receptor beta chains below were found in one sample sequenced in a study of cytomegalovirus exposure and HLA in healthy donors. The PCR made use of 60 Vbeta and 13 Jbeta primers. Only in-frame clones appear in the TCRdb table, and some are missing; sequencing was by immunoSEQ multiplex PCR. The sample has some 160,000 clones, 82% seen once. What was sequenced was PBMCs. Receptors were obtained from a male donor in good health and CMV-seronegative.

The CDR3 bases are TGTGCCAGCAGCCTGAGGGCGGGACTAAACTCCTACGAGCAGTACTTC. Translated, it gives CASSLRAGLNSYEQYF. This chain links TRBV5-6 with TRBJ2-7; 7 bases are a match to TRBD2. The CDR3 consists of 16 residues. J lost 0 bases, V lost 4 bases, and 10 bases had no gene match. Germline assignment: CDR1 SGHDT and CDR2 YYEEEE.

CDR3 sequence: CASSRGQGRTDTQYF. CDR3 in DNA: TGTGCCAGCAGCAGGGGACAGGGACGCACAGATACGCAGTATTTT. The chain employs TRBV11-3 and TRBJ2-3; 9 positions agree with TRBD1. This CDR3 has 15 residues. Per germline, CDR1 SGHNT and CDR2 YENEEA. Trimming took 5 bases from V and 1 from J; bases not matched to a gene: 4.

The CDR3 DNA sequence: TGCGCCAGCAGCCACCCACAGGGGGCTGAAGCTTTCTTT. Its protein product is CASSHPQGAEAFF. The rearrangement links TRBV4-1 to TRBJ1-1; 8 bases align to TRBD1. The CDR3 loop spans 13 amino acids. With V trimmed by 3 bases and J by 6 bases, 3 bases remained unmatched. Germline V gives CDR1 MGHRA, CDR2 YSYEKL.

For this clone: Within the sample, other DNA sequences also encode this same CDR3. The DNA of the CDR3 is TGCGCCAGCAGCTGGGGGACAGGGAGGAACACTGAAGCTTTCTTT. Translation: CASSWGTGRNTEAFF. The rearrangement links TRBV5-1 to TRBJ1-1; TRBD1 matches 9 bases. V shed 3 bases, J shed 1 base, and the junction held 4 bases outside the gene matches. This CDR3 is built from 15 residues. Germline loops: CDR1 SGHRS, CDR2 YFSETQ.

This clone occurred a few times. CDR3 residues: CASSAASGRASDTQYF. CDR3 nucleotides: TGTGCCAGCAGCGCCGCTAGCGGGAGAGCGTCAGATACGCAGTATTTT. This chain uses TRBV9 with TRBJ2-3, with 10 nucleotides matching TRBD2. The junction had 8 bases not matched to a gene; V was cut back by 3 bases and J by 4 bases. CDR3 length equals 16 residues. Germline lookup yields CDR1 SGDLS and CDR2 YYNGEE.

The rearrangement links TRBV5-8 to TRBJ2-5; 7 bases map to TRBD1. From germline, CDR1 is SGHTS and CDR2 YDEGEE. V lost 5 bases, J lost 4 bases, and 5 bases stayed unmatched. The CDR3 is 13 amino acids. The CDR3 loop reads CASSPTGIETQYF. The CDR3 bases are TGTGCCAGCAGTCCGACAGGGATAGAGACCCAGTACTTC.

The chain employs TRBV7-6 and TRBJ2-5; D is undetermined. CDR3 length: 11 amino acids. Germline CDR1 SGHVS, CDR2 FNYEAQ. V lost 1 base to trimming and J lost 7 bases, with 4 bases between them. The CDR3 here is CASSLDSTQYF. CDR3 in DNA: TGTGCCAGCAGCTTAGACTCGACCCAGTACTTC. Full variable domain (missing parts from reference TRBV7-6 and TRBJ2-5): GAGVSQSPRYKVTKRGQDVALRCDPISGHVSLYWYRQALGQGPEFLTYFNYEAQQDKSGLPNDRFSAERPEGSISTLTIQRTEQRDSAMYRCASSLDSTQYFGPGTRLLVL.

The chain uses TRBV6-5 and TRBJ1-1; tentative D call: TRBD1 (6 bases). Trimming removed 6 bases at V and 0 bases at J, with 11 bases between. The CDR3 covers 14 residues. Germline CDR1 MNHEY, CDR2 SVGAGI. CDR3 nucleotides: TGTGCCAGCAGCTCTGACAGGTTGAACACTGAAGCTTTCTTT. Translation: CASSSDRLNTEAFF.

The chain recombines TRBV10-3 with TRBJ2-7; no firm D call. The CDR3 contains 14 residues. Germline-derived CDR1 and CDR2 are ENHRY and SYGVKD. Trimming took 3 bases from V and 1 from J, leaving 10 bases between them. The CDR3 reads CAISEREASYEQYF. The CDR3 nucleotides read TGTGCCATCAGTGAAAGAGAAGCGTCCTACGAGCAGTACTTC.

The chain has TRBV27 and TRBJ2-2; 13 nucleotides line up with TRBD2. Germline V gene lookup returns CDR1 MNHEY and CDR2 SMNVEV (reference sequence). CDR3 size: 15 residues. The V segment lost 4 bases and the J segment 6 bases; nucleotides outside the gene matches: 2. CDR3 protein: CASSWTSGSSGELFF. The CDR3, as DNA: TGTGCCAGCAGTTGGACTAGCGGGAGTTCCGGGGAGCTGTTTTTT.

This chain connects TRBV7-9 to TRBJ1-1; TRBD1 agrees at 8 bases. Trimming took 5 bases from V and 4 from J; bases not matched to a gene: 9. The CDR3 is 15 amino acids. Per the germline V gene, CDR1 is SEHNR and CDR2 is FQNEAQ (reference sequence). Here the CDR3 reads CASSLRQGFTTEAFF. CDR3 sequence (DNA): TGTGCCAGCAGCCTCCGACAGGGGTTTACCACTGAAGCTTTCTTT.

The rearrangement joins TRBV4-1 to TRBJ1-5, with D unresolved. Germline lookup yields CDR1 MGHRA and CDR2 YSYEKL. The CDR3 spans 13 residues. V was pared by 1 base and J by 10 bases, with 11 bases between. For the CDR3, the DNA is TGCGCCAGCAGCCAAGGACGGTCGGGTCCCCAGCATTTT. Protein: CASSQGRSGPQHF.